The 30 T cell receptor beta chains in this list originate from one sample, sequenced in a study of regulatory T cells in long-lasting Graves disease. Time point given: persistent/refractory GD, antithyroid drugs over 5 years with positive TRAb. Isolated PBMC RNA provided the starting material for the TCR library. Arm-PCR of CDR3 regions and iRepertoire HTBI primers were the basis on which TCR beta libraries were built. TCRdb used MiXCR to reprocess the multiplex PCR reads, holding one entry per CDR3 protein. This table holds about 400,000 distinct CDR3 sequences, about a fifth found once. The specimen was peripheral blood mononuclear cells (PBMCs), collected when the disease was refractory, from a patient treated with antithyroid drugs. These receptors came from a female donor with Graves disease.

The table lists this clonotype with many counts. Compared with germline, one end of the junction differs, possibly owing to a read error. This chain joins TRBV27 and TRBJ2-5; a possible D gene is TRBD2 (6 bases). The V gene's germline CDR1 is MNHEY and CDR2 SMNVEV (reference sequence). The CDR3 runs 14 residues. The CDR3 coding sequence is TGTGCCAGCAGTCCCAACATTCCGGGGGAGACCCGGTACTTC. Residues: CASSPNIPGETRYF.

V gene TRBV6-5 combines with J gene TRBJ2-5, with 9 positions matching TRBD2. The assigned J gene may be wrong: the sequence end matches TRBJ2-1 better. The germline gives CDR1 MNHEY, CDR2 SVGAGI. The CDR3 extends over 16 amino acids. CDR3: CASSSSVVAGAGEQFF. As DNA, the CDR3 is TGTGCCAGCAGTTCCTCTGTGGTAGCGGGAGCGGGTGAGCAGTTCTTC.

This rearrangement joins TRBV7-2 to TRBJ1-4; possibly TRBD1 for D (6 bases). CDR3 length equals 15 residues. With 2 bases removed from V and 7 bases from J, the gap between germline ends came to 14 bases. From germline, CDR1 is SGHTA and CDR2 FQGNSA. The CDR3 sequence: CASSLNGRGGEKLFF. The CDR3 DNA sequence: TGTGCCAGCAGCTTAAATGGCAGGGGCGGTGAAAAACTGTTTTTT.

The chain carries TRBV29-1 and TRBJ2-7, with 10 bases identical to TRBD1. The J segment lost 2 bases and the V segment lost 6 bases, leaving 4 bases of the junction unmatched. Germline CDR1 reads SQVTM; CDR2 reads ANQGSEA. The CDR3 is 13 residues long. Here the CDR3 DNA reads TGCAGCGTCGGGACAGGGGAGACCTACGAGCAGTACTTC. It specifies CSVGTGETYEQYF.

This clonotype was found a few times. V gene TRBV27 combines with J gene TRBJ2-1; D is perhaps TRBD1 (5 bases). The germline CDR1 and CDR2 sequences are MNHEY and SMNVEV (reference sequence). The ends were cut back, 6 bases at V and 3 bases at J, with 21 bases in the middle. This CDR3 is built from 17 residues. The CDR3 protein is CASSVGPTVELYNEQFF. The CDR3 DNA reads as TGTGCCAGCAGCGTAGGTCCGACAGTAGAGCTCTACAATGAGCAGTTCTTC.

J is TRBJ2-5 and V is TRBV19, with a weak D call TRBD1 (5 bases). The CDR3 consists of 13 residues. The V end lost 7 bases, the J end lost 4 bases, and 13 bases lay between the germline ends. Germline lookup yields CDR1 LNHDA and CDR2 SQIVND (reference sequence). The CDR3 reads CASNNQGGETQYF. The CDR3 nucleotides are TGTGCCAGTAATAATCAGGGTGGAGAGACCCAGTACTTC.

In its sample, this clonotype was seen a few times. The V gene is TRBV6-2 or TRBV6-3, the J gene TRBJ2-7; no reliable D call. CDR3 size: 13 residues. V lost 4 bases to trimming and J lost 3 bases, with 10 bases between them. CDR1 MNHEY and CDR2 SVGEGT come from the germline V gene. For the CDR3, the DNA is TGTGCCAGCAGTTCCCTGGGCCGCTACGAGCAGTACTTC. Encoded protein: CASSSLGRYEQYF.

The CDR3 nucleotides are TGTGCCAGCAGCTTAGCGTCCTTCTCTGAAGCTTTCTTT. Its translation: CASSLASFSEAFF. This rearrangement joins TRBV7-2 to TRBJ1-1; D is undetermined. V lost 0 bases and J lost 6, with 8 bases in between. Germline CDR1 is SGHTA and CDR2 is FQGNSA. This CDR3 region has 13 residues.

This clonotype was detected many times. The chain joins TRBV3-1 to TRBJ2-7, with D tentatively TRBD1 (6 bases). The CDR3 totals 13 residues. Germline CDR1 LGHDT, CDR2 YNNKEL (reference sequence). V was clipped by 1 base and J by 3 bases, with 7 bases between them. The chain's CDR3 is CASSQVQGYEQYF. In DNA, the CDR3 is TGTGCCAGCAGCCAAGTACAGGGCTACGAGCAGTACTTC.

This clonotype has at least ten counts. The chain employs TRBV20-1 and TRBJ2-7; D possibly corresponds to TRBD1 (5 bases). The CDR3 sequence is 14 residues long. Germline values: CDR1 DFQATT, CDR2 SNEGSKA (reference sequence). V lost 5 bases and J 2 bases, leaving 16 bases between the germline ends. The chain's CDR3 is CSAGASQLAYEQYF. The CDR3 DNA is TGCAGTGCTGGGGCCTCACAGTTAGCCTACGAGCAGTACTTC.

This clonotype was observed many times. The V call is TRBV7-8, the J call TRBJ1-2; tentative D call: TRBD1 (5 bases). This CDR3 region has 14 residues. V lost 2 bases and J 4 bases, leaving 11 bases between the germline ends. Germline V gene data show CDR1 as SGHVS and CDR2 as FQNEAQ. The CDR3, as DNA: TGTGCCAGCAGCTTATTGGCAGGGCCCTATGGCTACACCTTC. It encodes CASSLLAGPYGYTF. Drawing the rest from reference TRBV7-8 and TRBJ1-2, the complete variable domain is GAGVSQSPRYKVAKRGQDVALRCDPISGHVSLFWYQQALGQGPEFLTYFQNEAQLDKSGLPSDRFFAERPEGSVSTLKIQRTQQEDSAVYLCASSLLAGPYGYTFGSGTRLTVV.

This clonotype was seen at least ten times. CDR3 nucleotide sequence: TGTGCCAGCAGCCCCGGACCGAACTATGGCTACACCTTC. Translated: CASSPGPNYGYTF. The V gene is TRBV7-2, the J gene TRBJ1-2; D ambiguous. Germline V CDR1 and CDR2: SGHTA, FQGNSA. The CDR3 consists of 13 residues. V shed 5 bases and J shed 2 bases, with 9 bases lying between them.

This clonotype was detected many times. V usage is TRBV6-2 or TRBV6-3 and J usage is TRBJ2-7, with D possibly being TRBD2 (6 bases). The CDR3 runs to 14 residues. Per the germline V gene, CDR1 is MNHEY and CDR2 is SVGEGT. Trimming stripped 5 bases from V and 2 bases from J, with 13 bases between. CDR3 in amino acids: CASSADYTTYEQYF. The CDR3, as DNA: TGTGCCAGCAGTGCGGACTACACGACCTACGAGCAGTACTTC.

The CDR3 nucleotides read TGTGCCAGCAGACCTACTAGCGGTTCCTACAATGAGCAGTTCTTC. Encoded protein: CASRPTSGSYNEQFF. V gene TRBV13 combines with J gene TRBJ2-1; 8 bases fit TRBD2. Germline loops: CDR1 PRHDT, CDR2 FYEKMQ (reference sequence). V gave up 6 bases and J gave up 1 base; unmatched junction bases: 5. CDR3 length: 15 residues.

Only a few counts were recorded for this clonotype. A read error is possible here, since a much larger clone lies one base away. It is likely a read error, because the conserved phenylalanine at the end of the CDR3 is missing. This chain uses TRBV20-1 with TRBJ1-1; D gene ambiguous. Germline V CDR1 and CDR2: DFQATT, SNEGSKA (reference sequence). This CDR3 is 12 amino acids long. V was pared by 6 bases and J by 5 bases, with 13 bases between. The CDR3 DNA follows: TGCAGTGCACCCTCAAGCGGGACTGAAGCTTTCCTT. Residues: CSAPSSGTEAFL.

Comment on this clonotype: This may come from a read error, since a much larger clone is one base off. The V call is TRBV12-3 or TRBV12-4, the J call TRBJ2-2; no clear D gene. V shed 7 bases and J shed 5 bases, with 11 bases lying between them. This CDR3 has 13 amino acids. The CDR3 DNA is TGTGCCAGCAATGAGGAAGGGACCGGGGAGCTGTTTTTT. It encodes CASNEEGTGELFF.

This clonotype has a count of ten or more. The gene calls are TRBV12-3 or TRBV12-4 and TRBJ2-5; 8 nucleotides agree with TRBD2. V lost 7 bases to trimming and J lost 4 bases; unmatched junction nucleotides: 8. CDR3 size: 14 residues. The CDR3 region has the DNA TGTGCCAGCACCCCGGGGGGGGGCCCAGAGACCCAGTACTTC. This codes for CASTPGGGPETQYF.

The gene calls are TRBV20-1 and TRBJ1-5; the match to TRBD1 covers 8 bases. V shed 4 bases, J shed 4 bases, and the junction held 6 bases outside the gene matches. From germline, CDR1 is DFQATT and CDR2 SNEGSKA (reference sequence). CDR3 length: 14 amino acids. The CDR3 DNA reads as TGCAGTGCTACGGACAGGGAGGAGAATCAGCCCCAGCATTTT. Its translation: CSATDREENQPQHF.

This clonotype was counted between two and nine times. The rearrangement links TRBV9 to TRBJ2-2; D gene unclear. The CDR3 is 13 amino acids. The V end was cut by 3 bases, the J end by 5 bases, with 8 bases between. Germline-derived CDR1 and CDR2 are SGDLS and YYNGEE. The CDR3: CASSEITTGELFF. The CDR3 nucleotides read TGTGCCAGCAGCGAAATTACTACCGGGGAGCTGTTTTTT.

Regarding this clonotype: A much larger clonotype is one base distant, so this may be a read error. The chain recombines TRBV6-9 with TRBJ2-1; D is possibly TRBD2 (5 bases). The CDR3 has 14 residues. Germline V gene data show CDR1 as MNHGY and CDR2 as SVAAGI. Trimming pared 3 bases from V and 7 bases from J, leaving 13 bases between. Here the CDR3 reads CASSYSLGSNEQFF. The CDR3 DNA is TGTGCCAGCAGTTACTCTCTAGGGAGTAATGAGCAGTTCTTC.

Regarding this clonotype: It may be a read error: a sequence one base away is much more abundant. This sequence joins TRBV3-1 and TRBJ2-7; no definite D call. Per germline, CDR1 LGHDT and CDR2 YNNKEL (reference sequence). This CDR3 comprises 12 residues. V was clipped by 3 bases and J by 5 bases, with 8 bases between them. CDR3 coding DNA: TGTGCCAGCAGCCACGGCCGAGACGAGCAGTACTTC. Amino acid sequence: CASSHGRDEQYF.

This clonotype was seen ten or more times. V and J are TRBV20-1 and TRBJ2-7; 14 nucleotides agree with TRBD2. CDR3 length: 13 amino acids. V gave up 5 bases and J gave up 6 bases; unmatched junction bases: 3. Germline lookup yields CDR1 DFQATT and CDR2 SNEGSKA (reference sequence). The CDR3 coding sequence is TGCAGTGCTTACGGGACTAGCGGGAGCGAGCAGTACTTC. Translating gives CSAYGTSGSEQYF.

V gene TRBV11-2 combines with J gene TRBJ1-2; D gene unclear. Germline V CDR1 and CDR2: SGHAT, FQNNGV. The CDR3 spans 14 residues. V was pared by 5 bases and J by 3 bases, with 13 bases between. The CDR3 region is CASSRIQDHYGYTF. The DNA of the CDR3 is TGTGCCAGCAGCCGAATCCAGGACCACTATGGCTACACCTTC. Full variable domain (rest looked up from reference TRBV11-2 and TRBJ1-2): EAGVAQSPRYKIIEKRQSVAFWCNPISGHATLYWYQQILGQGPKLLIQFQNNGVVDDSQLPKDRFSAERLKGVDSTLKIQPAKLEDSAVYLCASSRIQDHYGYTFGSGTRLTVV.

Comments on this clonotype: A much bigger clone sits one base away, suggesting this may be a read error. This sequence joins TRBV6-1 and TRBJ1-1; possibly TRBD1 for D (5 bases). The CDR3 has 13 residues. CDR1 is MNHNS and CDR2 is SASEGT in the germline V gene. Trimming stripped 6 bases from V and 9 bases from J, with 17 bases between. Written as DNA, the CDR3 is TGTGCCAGCAGCCCGGGACCGCTGGTGCAAGCTTTCTTT. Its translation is CASSPGPLVQAFF.

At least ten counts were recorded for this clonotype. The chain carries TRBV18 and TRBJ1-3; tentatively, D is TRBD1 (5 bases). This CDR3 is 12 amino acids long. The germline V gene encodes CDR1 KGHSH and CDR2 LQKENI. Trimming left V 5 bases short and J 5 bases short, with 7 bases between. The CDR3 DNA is TGTGCCAGCTCATCGGACAGAAACACCATATATTTT. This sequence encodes CASSSDRNTIYF. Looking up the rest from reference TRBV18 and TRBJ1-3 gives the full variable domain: NAGVMQNPRHLVRRRGQEARLRCSPMKGHSHVYWYRQLPEEGLKFMVYLQKENIIDESGMPKERFSAEFPKEGPSILRIQQVVRGDSAAYFCASSSDRNTIYFGEGSWLTVV.

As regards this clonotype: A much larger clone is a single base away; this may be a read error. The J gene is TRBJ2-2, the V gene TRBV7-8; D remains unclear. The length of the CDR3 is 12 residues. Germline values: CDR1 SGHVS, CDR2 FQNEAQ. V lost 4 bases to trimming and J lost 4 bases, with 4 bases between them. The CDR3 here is CASSWCTGELFF. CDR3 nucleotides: TGTGCCAGCAGCTGGTGCACCGGGGAGCTGTTTTTT.

The DNA for the CDR3 is TGTGCCAGCAGCCAAGTACCAGGGTCGGTTTATGGCTACACCTTC. As protein: CASSQVPGSVYGYTF. V is TRBV3-1 and J is TRBJ1-2; a weak D match, TRBD1 (5 bases). The ends were cut back, 1 base at V and 5 bases at J, with 14 bases in the middle. The CDR3 contains 15 residues. Germline values: CDR1 LGHDT, CDR2 YNNKEL (reference sequence).

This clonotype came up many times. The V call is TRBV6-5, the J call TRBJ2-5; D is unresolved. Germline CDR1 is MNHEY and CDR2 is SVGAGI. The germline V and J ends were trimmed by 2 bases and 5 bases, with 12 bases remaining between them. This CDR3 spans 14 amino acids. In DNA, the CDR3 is TGTGCCAGCAGTTACGTGGGTCTGTTGGAGACCCAGTACTTC. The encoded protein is CASSYVGLLETQYF.

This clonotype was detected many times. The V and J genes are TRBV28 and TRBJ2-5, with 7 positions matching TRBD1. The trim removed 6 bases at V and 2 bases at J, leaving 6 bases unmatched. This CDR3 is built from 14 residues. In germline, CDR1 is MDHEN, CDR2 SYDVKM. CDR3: CASSRDRVQETQYF. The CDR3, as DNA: TGTGCCAGCAGCCGGGACAGAGTTCAAGAGACCCAGTACTTC. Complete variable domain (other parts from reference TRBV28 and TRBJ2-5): DVKVTQSSRYLVKRTGEKVFLECVQDMDHENMFWYRQDPGLGLRLIYFSYDVKMKEKGDIPEGYSVSREKKERFSLILESASTNQTSMYLCASSRDRVQETQYFGPGTRLLVL.

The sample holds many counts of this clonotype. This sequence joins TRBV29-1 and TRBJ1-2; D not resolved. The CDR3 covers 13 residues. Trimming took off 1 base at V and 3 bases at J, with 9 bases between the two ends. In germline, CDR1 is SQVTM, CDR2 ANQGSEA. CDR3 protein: CSVEAGLDYGYTF. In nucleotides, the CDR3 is TGCAGCGTTGAAGCAGGCCTAGACTATGGCTACACCTTC.